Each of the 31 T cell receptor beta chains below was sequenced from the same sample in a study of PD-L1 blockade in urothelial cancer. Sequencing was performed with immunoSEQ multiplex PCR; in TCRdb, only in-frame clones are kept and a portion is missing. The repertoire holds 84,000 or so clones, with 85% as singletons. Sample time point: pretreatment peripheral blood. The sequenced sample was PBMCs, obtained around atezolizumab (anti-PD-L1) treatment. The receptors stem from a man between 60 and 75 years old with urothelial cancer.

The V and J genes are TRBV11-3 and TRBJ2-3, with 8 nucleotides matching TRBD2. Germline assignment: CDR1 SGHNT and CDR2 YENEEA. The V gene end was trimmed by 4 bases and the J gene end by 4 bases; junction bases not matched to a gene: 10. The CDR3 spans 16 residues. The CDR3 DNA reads TGTGCCAGCAGCTCCTTAGCGGGGAACGTTGCAGATACGCAGTATTTT. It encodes CASSSLAGNVADTQYF.

The chain's CDR3 is CASGTGGFGYTF. The DNA for the CDR3 is TGTGCCAGCGGGACAGGGGGCTTTGGCTACACCTTC. The V gene is TRBV11-2, the J gene TRBJ1-2; the match to TRBD1 covers 12 bases. The length of the CDR3 is 12 residues. J gave up 7 bases and V 8 bases, and 2 bases lay outside the gene matches. The germline V gene has CDR1 SGHAT and CDR2 FQNNGV.

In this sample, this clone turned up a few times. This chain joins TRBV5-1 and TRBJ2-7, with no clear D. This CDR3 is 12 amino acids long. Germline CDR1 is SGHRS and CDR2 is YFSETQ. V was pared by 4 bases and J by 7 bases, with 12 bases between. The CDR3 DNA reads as TGCGCCAGCAGCCCCGATTTCGGGGAGCAGTACTTC. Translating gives CASSPDFGEQYF.

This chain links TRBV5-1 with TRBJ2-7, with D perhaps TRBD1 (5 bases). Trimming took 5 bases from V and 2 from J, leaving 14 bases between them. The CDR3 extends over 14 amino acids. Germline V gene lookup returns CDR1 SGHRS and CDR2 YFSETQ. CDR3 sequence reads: CASRGRIGAYEQYF. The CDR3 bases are TGCGCCAGCAGAGGTCGTATAGGGGCCTACGAGCAGTACTTC.

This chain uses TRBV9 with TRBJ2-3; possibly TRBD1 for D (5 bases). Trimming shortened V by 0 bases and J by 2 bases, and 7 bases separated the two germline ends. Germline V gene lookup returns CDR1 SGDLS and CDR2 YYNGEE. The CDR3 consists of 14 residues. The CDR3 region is CASSVDGATDTQYF. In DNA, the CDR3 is TGTGCCAGCAGCGTAGATGGGGCCACAGATACGCAGTATTTT.

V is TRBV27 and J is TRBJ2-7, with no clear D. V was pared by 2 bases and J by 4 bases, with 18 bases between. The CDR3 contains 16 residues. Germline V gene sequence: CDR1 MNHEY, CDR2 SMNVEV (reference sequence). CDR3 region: CASSLVFHRTKYEQYF. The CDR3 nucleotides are TGTGCCAGCAGTTTAGTTTTTCACAGAACAAAGTACGAGCAGTACTTC.

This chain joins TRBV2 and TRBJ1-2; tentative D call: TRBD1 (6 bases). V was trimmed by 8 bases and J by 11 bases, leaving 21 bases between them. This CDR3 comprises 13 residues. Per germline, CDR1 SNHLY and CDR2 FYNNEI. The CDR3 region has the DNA TGTGCCAGCGTTGGTCCGGGCCCGGGACATTACACCTTC. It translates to CASVGPGPGHYTF. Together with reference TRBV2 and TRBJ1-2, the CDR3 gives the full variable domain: EPEVTQTPSHQVTQMGQEVILRCVPISNHLYFYWYRQILGQKVEFLVSFYNNEISEKSEIFDDQFSVERPDGSNFTLKIRSTKLEDSAMYFCASVGPGPGHYTFGSGTRLTVV.

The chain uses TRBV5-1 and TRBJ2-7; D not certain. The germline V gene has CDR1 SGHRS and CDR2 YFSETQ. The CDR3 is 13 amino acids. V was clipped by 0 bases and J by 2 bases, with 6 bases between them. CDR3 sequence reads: CASSLDGAYEQYF. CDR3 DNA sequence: TGCGCCAGCAGCTTGGACGGTGCCTACGAGCAGTACTTC.

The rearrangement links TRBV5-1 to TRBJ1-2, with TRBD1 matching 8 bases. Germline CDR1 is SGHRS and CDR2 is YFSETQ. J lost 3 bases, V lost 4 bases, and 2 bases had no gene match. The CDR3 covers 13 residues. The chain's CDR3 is CASSAGQDYGYTF. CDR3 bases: TGCGCCAGCAGCGCGGGACAGGACTATGGCTACACCTTC. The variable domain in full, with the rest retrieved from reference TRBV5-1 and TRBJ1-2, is KAGVTQTPRYLIKTRGQQVTLSCSPISGHRSVSWYQQTPGQGLQFLFEYFSETQRNKGNFPGRFSGRQFSNSRSEMNVSTLELGDSALYLCASSAGQDYGYTFGSGTRLTVV.

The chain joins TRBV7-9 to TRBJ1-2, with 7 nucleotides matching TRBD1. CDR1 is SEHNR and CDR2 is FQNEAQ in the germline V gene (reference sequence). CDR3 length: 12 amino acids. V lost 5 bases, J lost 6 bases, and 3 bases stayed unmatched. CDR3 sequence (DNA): TGTGCCAGCAGCACGACAGGGAATGGCTACACCTTC. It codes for CASSTTGNGYTF.

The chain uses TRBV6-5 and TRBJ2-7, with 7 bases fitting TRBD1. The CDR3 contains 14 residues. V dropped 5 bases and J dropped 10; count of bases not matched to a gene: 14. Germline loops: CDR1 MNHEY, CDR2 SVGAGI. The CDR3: CASSQITGVRLQYF. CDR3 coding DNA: TGTGCCAGCAGTCAGATTACAGGGGTAAGGCTTCAGTACTTC.

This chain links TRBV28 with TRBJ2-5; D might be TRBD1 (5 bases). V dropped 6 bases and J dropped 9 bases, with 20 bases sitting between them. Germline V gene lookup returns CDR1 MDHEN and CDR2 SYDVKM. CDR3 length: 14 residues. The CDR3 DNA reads TGTGCCAGCAGGAACATGCGACAGTTTCTCCCCCAGTACTTC. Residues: CASRNMRQFLPQYF.

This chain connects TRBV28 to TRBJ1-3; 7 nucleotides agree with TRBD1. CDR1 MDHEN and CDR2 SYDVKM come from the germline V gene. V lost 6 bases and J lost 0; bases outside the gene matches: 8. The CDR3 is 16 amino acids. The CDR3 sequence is CASSRAGTASGNTIYF. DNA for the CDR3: TGTGCCAGCAGCCGCGCTGGGACAGCCTCTGGAAACACCATATATTTT.

In nucleotides, the CDR3 is TGTGCCAGCAGCCAACGTGGCAACACAGGAAACTACGAGCAGTACTTC. This encodes CASSQRGNTGNYEQYF. This chain links TRBV11-3 with TRBJ2-7, with a tentative D call TRBD1 (5 bases). This CDR3 comprises 16 residues. Germline lookup yields CDR1 SGHNT and CDR2 YENEEA. The V end lost 5 bases, the J end lost 3 bases, and 20 bases lay between the germline ends.

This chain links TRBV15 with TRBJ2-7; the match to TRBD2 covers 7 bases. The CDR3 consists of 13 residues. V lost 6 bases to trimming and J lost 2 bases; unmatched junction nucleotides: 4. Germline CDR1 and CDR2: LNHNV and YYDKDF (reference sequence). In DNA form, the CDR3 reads TGTGCCACCAGATTGGGGGGGGCCTACGAGCAGTACTTC. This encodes CATRLGGAYEQYF.

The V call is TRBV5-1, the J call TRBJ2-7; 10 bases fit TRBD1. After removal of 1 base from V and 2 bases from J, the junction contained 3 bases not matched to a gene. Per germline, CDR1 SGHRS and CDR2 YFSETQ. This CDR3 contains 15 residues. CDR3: CASSLRDRGPYEQYF. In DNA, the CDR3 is TGCGCCAGCAGCTTGAGGGACAGGGGTCCCTACGAGCAGTACTTC. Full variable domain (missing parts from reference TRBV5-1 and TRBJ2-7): KAGVTQTPRYLIKTRGQQVTLSCSPISGHRSVSWYQQTPGQGLQFLFEYFSETQRNKGNFPGRFSGRQFSNSRSEMNVSTLELGDSALYLCASSLRDRGPYEQYFGPGTRLTVT.

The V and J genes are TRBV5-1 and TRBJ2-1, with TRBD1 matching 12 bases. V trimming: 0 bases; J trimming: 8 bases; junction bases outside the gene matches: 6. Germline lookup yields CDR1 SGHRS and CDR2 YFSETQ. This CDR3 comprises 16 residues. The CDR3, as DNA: TGCGCCAGCAGCTTGGAAGGGACAGGGGGCCCGGATGAGCAGTTCTTC. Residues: CASSLEGTGGPDEQFF.

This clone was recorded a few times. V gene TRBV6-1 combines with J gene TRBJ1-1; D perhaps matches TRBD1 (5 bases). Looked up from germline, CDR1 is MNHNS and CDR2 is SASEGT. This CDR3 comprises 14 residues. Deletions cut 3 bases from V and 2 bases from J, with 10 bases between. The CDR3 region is CASSEAGLNTEAFF. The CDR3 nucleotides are TGTGCCAGCAGTGAGGCGGGGCTTAACACTGAAGCTTTCTTT.

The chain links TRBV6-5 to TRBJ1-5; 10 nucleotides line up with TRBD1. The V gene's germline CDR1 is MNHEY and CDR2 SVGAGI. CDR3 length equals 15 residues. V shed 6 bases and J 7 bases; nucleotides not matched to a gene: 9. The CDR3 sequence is CASRRDRGLAQPQHF. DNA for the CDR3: TGTGCCAGCAGACGCGACAGGGGGCTGGCCCAGCCCCAGCATTTT.

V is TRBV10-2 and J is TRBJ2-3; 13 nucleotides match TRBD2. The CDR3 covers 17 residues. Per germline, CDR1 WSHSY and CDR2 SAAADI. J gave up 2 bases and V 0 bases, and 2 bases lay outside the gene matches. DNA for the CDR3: TGCGCCAGCAGTGAGTCGGGGACTAGCGGGATCACAGATACGCAGTATTTT. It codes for CASSESGTSGITDTQYF.

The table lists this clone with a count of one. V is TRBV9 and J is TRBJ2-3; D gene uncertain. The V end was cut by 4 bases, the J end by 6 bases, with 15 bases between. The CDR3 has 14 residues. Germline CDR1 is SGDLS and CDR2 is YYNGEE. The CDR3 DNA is TGTGCCAGCAGCACTCGACCCTTACAGGATACGCAGTATTTT. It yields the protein CASSTRPLQDTQYF. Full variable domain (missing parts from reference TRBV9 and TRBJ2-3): DSGVTQTPKHLITATGQRVTLRCSPRSGDLSVYWYQQSLDQGLQFLIQYYNGEERAKGNILERFSAQQFPDLHSELNLSSLELGDSALYFCASSTRPLQDTQYFGPGTRLTVL.

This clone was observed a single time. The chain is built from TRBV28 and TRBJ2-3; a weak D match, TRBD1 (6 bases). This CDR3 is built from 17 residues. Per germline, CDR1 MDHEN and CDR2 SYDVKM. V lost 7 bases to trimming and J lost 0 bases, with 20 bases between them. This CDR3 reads CASTESRAGASTDTQYF. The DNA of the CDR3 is TGTGCCAGCACCGAATCGAGGGCAGGGGCTAGCACAGATACGCAGTATTTT.

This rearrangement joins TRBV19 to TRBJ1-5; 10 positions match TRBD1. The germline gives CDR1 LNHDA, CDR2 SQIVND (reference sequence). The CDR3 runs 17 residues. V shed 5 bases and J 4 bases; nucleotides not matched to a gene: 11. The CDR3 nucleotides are TGTGCCAGTAGTCGTAACCCGGGACAGGGGAAAAATCAGCCCCAGCATTTT. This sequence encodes CASSRNPGQGKNQPQHF.

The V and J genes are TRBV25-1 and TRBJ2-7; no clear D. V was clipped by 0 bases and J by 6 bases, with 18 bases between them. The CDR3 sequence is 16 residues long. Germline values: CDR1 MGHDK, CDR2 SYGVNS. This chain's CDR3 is CASSEYSKPSFFEQYF. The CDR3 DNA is TGTGCCAGCAGTGAATACTCTAAACCCTCCTTCTTCGAGCAGTACTTC.

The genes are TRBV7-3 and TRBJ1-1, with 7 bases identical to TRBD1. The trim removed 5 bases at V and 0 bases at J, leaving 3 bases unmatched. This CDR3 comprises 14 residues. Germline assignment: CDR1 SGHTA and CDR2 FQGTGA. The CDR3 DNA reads TGTGCCAGCAGCAGGGGGCGCTTGAACACTGAAGCTTTCTTT. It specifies CASSRGRLNTEAFF. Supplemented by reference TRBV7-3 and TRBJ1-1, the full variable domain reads GAGVSQTPSNKVTEKGKYVELRCDPISGHTALYWYRQSLGQGPEFLIYFQGTGAADDSGLPNDRFFAVRPEGSVSTLKIQRTERGDSAVYLCASSRGRLNTEAFFGQGTRLTVV.

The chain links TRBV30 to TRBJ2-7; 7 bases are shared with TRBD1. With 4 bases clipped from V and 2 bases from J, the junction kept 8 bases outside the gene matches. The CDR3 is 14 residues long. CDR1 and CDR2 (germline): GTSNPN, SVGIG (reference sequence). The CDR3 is CAWTRGQTAYEQYF. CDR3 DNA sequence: TGTGCCTGGACAAGGGGACAGACCGCCTACGAGCAGTACTTC.

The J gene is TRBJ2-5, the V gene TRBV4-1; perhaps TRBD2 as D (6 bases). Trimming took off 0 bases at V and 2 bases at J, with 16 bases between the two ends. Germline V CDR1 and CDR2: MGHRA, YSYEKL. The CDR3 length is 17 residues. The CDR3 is CASSQEGGSFEQETQYF. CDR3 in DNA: TGCGCCAGCAGCCAAGAGGGGGGATCTTTCGAACAAGAGACCCAGTACTTC.

DNA of the CDR3: TGTGCCAGCAGCTTACAAGAGGGAGGCAATTCACCCCTCCACTTT. Protein: CASSLQEGGNSPLHF. The gene calls are TRBV7-3 and TRBJ1-6; the D is unclear. Germline V gene sequence: CDR1 SGHTA, CDR2 FQGTGA. This CDR3 contains 15 residues. Trimming cost V 2 bases and J 7 bases, with 12 bases left between them.

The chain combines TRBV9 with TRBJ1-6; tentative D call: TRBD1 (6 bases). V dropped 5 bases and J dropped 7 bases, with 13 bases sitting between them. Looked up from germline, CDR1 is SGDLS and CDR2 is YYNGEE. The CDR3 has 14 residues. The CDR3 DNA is TGTGCCAGCAGTAAACAGGGTTTCAATTCACCCCTCCACTTT. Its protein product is CASSKQGFNSPLHF.

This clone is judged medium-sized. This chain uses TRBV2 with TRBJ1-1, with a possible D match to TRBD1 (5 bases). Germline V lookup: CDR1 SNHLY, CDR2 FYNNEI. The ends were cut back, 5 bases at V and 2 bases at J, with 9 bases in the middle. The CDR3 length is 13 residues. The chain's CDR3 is CASSFDRNTEAFF. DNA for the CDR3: TGTGCCAGCAGTTTTGACAGAAACACTGAAGCTTTCTTT. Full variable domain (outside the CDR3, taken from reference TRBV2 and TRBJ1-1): EPEVTQTPSHQVTQMGQEVILRCVPISNHLYFYWYRQILGQKVEFLVSFYNNEISEKSEIFDDQFSVERPDGSNFTLKIRSTKLEDSAMYFCASSFDRNTEAFFGQGTRLTVV.

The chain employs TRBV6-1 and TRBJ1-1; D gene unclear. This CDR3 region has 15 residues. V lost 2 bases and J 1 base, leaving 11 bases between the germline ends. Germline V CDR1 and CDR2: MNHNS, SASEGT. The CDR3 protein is CASSETWAANTEAFF. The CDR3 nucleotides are TGTGCCAGCAGTGAAACTTGGGCAGCGAACACTGAAGCTTTCTTT.